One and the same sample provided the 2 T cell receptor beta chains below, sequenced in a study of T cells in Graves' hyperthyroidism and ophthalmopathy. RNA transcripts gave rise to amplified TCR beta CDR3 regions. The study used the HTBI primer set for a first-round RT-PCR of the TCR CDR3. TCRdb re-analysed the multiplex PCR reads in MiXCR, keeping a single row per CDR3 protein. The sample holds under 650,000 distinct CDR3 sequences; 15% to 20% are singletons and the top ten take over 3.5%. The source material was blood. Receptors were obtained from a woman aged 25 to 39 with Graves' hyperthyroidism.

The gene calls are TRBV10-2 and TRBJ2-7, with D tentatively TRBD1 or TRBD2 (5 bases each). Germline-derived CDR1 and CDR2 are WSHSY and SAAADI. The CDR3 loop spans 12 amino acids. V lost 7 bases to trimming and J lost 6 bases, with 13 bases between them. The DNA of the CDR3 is TGCGCCAGCACCCCCGAGGGGCCCGAGCAGTACTTC. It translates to CASTPEGPEQYF.

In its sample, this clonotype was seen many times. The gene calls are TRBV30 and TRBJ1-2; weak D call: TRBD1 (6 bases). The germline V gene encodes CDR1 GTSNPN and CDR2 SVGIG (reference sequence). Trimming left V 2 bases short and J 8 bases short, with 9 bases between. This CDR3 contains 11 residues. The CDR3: CAWSLDRGYTF. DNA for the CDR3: TGTGCCTGGAGTCTGGACAGAGGCTACACCTTC.